This T cell receptor beta chain was obtained from a study of a mutant IDH1 vaccine in newly diagnosed glioma. The wider study: Vaccine administration was initiated 4-6 weeks following radiotherapy alone, or with temozolomide cycles. Findings and caveats of the study: Evidence of vaccine-induced immune responses was documented in 80% to 95% of patients.

A word on this clone: Its antigen is unidentified.

Profiling relied on immunoSEQ multiplex PCR, and the TCRdb table lists in-frame clones only, not all of them. The sample yields 56,000 or so clones, over 70% seen once. The germline V gene has CDR1 MGHRA and CDR2 YSYEKL. Between the trimmed V and J ends, which lost 4 bases and 6 bases, there was a span of 18 bases. The CDR3 sequence is 15 residues long. Specified time point: week 47, end of study. The vaccine gave 300 ug of a 20-mer mutant IDH1 peptide subcutaneously per dose. Astrocytomas found in donors were new, WHO grade 3 or 4, IDH1-mutant and ATRX-lost. The chain carries TRBV4-1 and TRBJ1-2; maybe TRBD1 (5 bases). The sequencing used PBMCs, collected from a glioma patient whose treatment included an IDH1 peptide vaccine. The origin of this receptor is a man between 45 and 60 years old with glioma. The CDR3 DNA reads as TGCGCCAGCAGCCCGATACCAACGGGGCTCCATGGCTACACCTTC. Translation gives CASSPIPTGLHGYTF.